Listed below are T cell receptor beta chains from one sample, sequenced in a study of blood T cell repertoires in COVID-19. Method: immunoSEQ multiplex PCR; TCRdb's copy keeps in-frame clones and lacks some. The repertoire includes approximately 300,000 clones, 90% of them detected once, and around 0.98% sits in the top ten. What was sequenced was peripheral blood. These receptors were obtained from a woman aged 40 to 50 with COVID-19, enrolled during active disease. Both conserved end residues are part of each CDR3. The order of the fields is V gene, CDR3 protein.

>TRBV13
CASSFGQGAGYTF
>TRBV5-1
CASSQTPGQRANYGYTF
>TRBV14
CASSFRQGEGHEQYF
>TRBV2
CASSEEPGDTNSPLHF
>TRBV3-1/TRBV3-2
CASSHPRQGNQPQHF
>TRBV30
CAWSLQGDFEAFF
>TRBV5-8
CASSFSSGGYGDTQYF
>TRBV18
CASSPIPGGETQYF
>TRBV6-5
CASSWTGGNTEAFF
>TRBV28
CASSPGGRAFYEQYF
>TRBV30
CAWSDSGQRNQPQHF
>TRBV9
CASLPGLDTDTQYF
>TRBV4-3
CASSPRQGTGDTQYF
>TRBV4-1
CASSQAGQSNEKLFF
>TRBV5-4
CASSLVMGGEAFF
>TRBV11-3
CASSFRDRGDYTF
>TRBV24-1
CATSDRTGLDEQYF
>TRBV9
CASSPTPGPGIGADTQYF
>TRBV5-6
CASSYGGGHQPQHF
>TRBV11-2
CASSSPQLEQYF
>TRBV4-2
CASSQAGLAGGQGSTDTQYF
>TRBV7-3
CASSFTQGPPYNEQFF
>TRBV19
CASMLTGQGGQPQHF
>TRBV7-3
CASSNGRGNQPQHF
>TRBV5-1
CASRWEGHEKLFF
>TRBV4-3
CASSQDRGLAGGIKETQYF
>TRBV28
CASSFPRQGGEKLFF
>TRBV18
CASSPPMGQQYTEAFF
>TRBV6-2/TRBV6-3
CASSRDRANYGYTF
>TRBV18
CASCPDRSSTEAFF
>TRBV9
CASSEASGPKNIQYF
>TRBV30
CAWRRGSGTTDTQYF
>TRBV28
CASRRGGNTIYF
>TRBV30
CAWSVDLNGGTYTF
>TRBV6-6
CASSYQFDTEAFF
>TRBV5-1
CASSLPESSGANVLTF
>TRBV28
CASSPRYEQYF
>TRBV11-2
CASSLSSDLNYGYTF
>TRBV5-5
CASTVRDNSPSSYNEQFF
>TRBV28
CASSLSGQGLGKNIQYF
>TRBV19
CASSITGQLNQPQHF
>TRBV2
CASSEEQTYGYTF
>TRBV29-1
CSVGREVSYEQYF
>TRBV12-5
CASGLTSGYYEQYF
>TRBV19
CASSISGGTLTQYF
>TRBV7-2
CASSPGLVPDTQYF
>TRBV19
CASSIKGGNNQPQHF
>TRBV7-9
CASSRTGGDEQFF
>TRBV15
CATSRVRLNTEAFF
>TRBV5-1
CASQLAGVGSDTQYF
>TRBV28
CASRPPGSGRYEQYF
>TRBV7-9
CASIGRDRRNSPLHF
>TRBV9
CASSTDRANTEAFF
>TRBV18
CASSPGLAGAGNEQFF
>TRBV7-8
CASSHDRVKETQYF
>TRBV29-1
CSVEGLAGANYNEQFF
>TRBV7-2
CASSRQSVQYQETQYF